Following are 2 T cell receptor beta chains from one sample sequenced in a study of T cells in women clearing cervical HPV infection. The protocol was immunoSEQ multiplex PCR, while the TCRdb copy is restricted to in-frame clones and leaves out a portion. Its listing shows some 20,000 clones. Material: blood buffy coat. The receptor set was obtained from a woman between 18 and 70 years old with a cervical HPV16 infection that either progressed to CIN3+ or cleared (not recorded which).

On this clone: Coverage ceases 3 residues before the CDR3 finishes, and the germline J gene fills in the end. The rearrangement links TRBV20-1 to TRBJ2-2, with TRBD1 identical over 10 bases. With 0 bases clipped from V and 5 bases from J, the junction kept 3 bases outside the gene matches. The CDR3 length is 15 residues. The V gene's germline CDR1 is DFQATT and CDR2 SNEGSKA (reference sequence). The CDR3 region is CSAREGTGVTGELFF. CDR3 bases read: TGCAGTGCTAGAGAGGGGACAGGGGTAACCGGGGAG.

Comments on this clone: The read stops 3 residues short of the end of the CDR3; the missing end is completed from the germline J gene. This chain joins TRBV19 and TRBJ1-2; 9 bases line up with TRBD1. Germline CDR1 is LNHDA and CDR2 is SQIVND (reference sequence). The CDR3 is 16 residues long. The chain's CDR3 is CASSRRTGESSYDYTF. The covered CDR3 bases are TGTGCCAGTAGTAGACGGACAGGGGAAAGCTCCTACGAC.